The 30 T cell receptor beta chains reported below all come from one sample, sequenced in a study of blood T cell repertoires in COVID-19 (dated by TCRdb to between 2020 and 2021). The receptor library was made with the immunoSEQ multiplex PCR assay. Sourced from immuneACCESS, this table was stored by TCRdb with only in-frame sequences that have V and J called. A share of the clones is absent; for the studies checked, an unresolved V gene accounts for under half, and the remainder has no known explanation. The sample has hundreds of thousands of clones on record, about 85% of them singletons. The top ten clonotypes cover more than 10% of the sample. Sample: peripheral blood. The receptors stem from a woman between 18 and 30 years old who had recovered from COVID-19.

The chain couples TRBV29-1 to TRBJ1-2; 7 bases agree with TRBD1. Germline CDR1 reads SQVTM; CDR2 reads ANQGSEA. The length of the CDR3 is 15 residues. After removal of 6 bases from V and 4 bases from J, the junction contained 14 bases not matched to a gene. The CDR3 here is CSVAFPGQRAYGYTF. CDR3 in DNA: TGCAGCGTCGCTTTCCCGGGACAGCGAGCCTATGGCTACACCTTC.

The chain has TRBV7-3 and TRBJ2-2; TRBD2 agrees at 14 bases. CDR3 length: 21 residues. Germline V gene lookup returns CDR1 SGHTA and CDR2 FQGTGA. J was trimmed by 5 bases and V by 0 bases; bases with no gene match: 14. The CDR3 sequence: CASSLTPLAGTSGSWTGELFF. The CDR3 DNA is TGTGCCAGCAGCTTAACTCCCCTTGCAGGGACTAGCGGGAGTTGGACCGGGGAGCTGTTTTTT.

Concerning this clone itself: This sample includes further DNA sequences coding for the same CDR3. The chain carries TRBV7-3 and TRBJ2-1; maybe TRBD2 (6 bases). Deletions cut 5 bases from V and 0 bases from J, with 11 bases between. The germline V gene encodes CDR1 SGHTA and CDR2 FQGTGA. This CDR3 region has 15 residues. In DNA form, the CDR3 reads TGTGCCAGCAGCCTTAGCGGACCCTCCTACAATGAGCAGTTCTTC. This gives the protein CASSLSGPSYNEQFF.

CDR3 sequence reads: CASSLADLFSYEQYF. Here the CDR3 DNA reads TGCGCCAGCAGCTTGGCCGACTTATTCTCCTACGAGCAGTACTTC. The chain couples TRBV5-1 to TRBJ2-7; D is unresolved. The germline gives CDR1 SGHRS, CDR2 YFSETQ. Trimming stripped 0 bases from V and 0 bases from J, with 10 bases between. The CDR3 totals 15 residues. Together with reference TRBV5-1 and TRBJ2-7, the CDR3 gives the full variable domain: KAGVTQTPRYLIKTRGQQVTLSCSPISGHRSVSWYQQTPGQGLQFLFEYFSETQRNKGNFPGRFSGRQFSNSRSEMNVSTLELGDSALYLCASSLADLFSYEQYFGPGTRLTVT.

The chain is built from TRBV7-9 and TRBJ1-2, with 8 bases identical to TRBD1. The V segment lost 5 bases and the J segment 7 bases; nucleotides outside the gene matches: 6. CDR1 and CDR2 from the germline V gene are SEHNR and FQNEAQ (reference sequence). The CDR3 length is 13 residues. The DNA of the CDR3 is TGTGCCAGCAGCCCCGCAGGGGGCATTGGCTACACCTTC. As protein: CASSPAGGIGYTF.

The V call is TRBV19, the J call TRBJ2-7; the match to TRBD2 covers 11 bases. The germline V gene has CDR1 LNHDA and CDR2 SQIVND (reference sequence). The CDR3 runs to 14 residues. V lost 6 bases to trimming and J lost 2 bases; unmatched junction nucleotides: 3. The CDR3 coding sequence is TGTGCCAGTAGGCGACTAGCGGGAACCTACGAGCAGTACTTC. Its translation is CASRRLAGTYEQYF. The full variable domain, rest sourced from reference TRBV19 and TRBJ2-7, is DGGITQSPKYLFRKEGQNVTLSCEQNLNHDAMYWYRQDPGQGLRLIYYSQIVNDFQKGDIAEGYSVSREKKESFPLTVTSAQKNPTAFYLCASRRLAGTYEQYFGPGTRLTVT.

The rearrangement links TRBV25-1 to TRBJ2-5; no definite D call. The germline gives CDR1 MGHDK, CDR2 SYGVNS. The V end was cut by 5 bases, the J end by 0 bases, with 7 bases between. The CDR3 totals 13 residues. DNA of the CDR3: TGTGCCAGCAGTATTTTAGACCAAGAGACCCAGTACTTC. Protein sequence: CASSILDQETQYF.

The J gene is TRBJ2-5, the V gene TRBV18; 7 bases match TRBD1. CDR1 and CDR2 from the germline V gene are KGHSH and LQKENI. The ends lost 3 bases at V and 3 bases at J; junction bases unmatched: 4. The length of the CDR3 is 14 residues. The CDR3 nucleotides are TGTGCCAGCTCACCCGACACAGGGGAAGAGACCCAGTACTTC. Its protein product is CASSPDTGEETQYF.

The chain combines TRBV6-4 with TRBJ2-3; D might be TRBD2 (5 bases). Germline-derived CDR1 and CDR2 are MRHNA and SNTAGT. V was clipped by 3 bases and J by 4 bases, with 11 bases between them. The CDR3 is 14 amino acids. The CDR3 nucleotides are TGTGCCAGCAGTGAAGAGGGAGACGCAGATACGCAGTATTTT. Its translation is CASSEEGDADTQYF.

The rearrangement links TRBV9 to TRBJ1-5; D may be TRBD1 (5 bases). Per the germline V gene, CDR1 is SGDLS and CDR2 is YYNGEE. CDR3 length: 15 amino acids. Trimming took off 2 bases at V and 10 bases at J, with 19 bases between the two ends. CDR3 in DNA: TGTGCCAGCAGCGTTGGGACCAGCGGGGTGGAACCCCAGCATTTT. This encodes CASSVGTSGVEPQHF.

The genes are TRBV9 and TRBJ1-2; TRBD1 might be the D (6 bases). The CDR3 totals 15 residues. V lost 3 bases, J lost 1 base, and 13 bases lay in between. CDR1 is SGDLS and CDR2 is YYNGEE in the germline V gene. In DNA, the CDR3 is TGTGCCAGCAGCGATGACAGGACATTTAACTATGGCTACACCTTC. Translating gives CASSDDRTFNYGYTF.

This chain connects TRBV25-1 to TRBJ1-2, with 9 bases lining up with TRBD1. This CDR3 is 14 amino acids long. Germline V CDR1 and CDR2: MGHDK, SYGVNS. V lost 4 bases to trimming and J lost 10 bases; unmatched junction nucleotides: 10. DNA of the CDR3: TGTGCCAGCAGTGTTGACAGGGGGAGGAGTGACTACACCTTC. This encodes CASSVDRGRSDYTF.

J is TRBJ2-1 and V is TRBV20-1; D unclear. Germline V gene data show CDR1 as DFQATT and CDR2 as SNEGSKA (reference sequence). Trimming removed 3 bases from V and 9 bases from J, with 6 bases in between. This CDR3 region has 10 residues. CDR3 loop: CSASGLEQFF. The CDR3 DNA sequence: TGCAGTGCTAGTGGGCTTGAGCAGTTCTTC.

This sequence joins TRBV18 and TRBJ2-5; 9 positions agree with TRBD1. The CDR3 runs to 15 residues. V was pared by 6 bases and J by 5 bases, with 10 bases of the junction left unmatched. Germline values: CDR1 KGHSH, CDR2 LQKENI. The DNA for the CDR3 is TGTGCCAGCTCGTCAGGGGCTGGACAGGGGGAGACCCAGTACTTC. Translation gives CASSSGAGQGETQYF.

The CDR3 protein is CAWSSRRPGQNEKLFF. The CDR3 nucleotides are TGTGCCTGGAGTTCCCGTCGACCGGGACAAAATGAAAAACTGTTTTTT. This chain connects TRBV30 to TRBJ1-4; a possible D gene is TRBD1 (6 bases). The CDR3 is made up of 16 amino acids. Trimming cost V 2 bases and J 5 bases, with 18 bases left between them. Germline CDR1 reads GTSNPN; CDR2 reads SVGIG (reference sequence).

The V and J genes are TRBV12-5 and TRBJ2-5; D gene ambiguous. Trimming stripped 6 bases from V and 5 bases from J, with 7 bases between. This CDR3 comprises 11 residues. Germline lookup yields CDR1 LGHNT and CDR2 FRNRAP. The CDR3 DNA sequence: TGTGCTAGTGGCATAGAGGAGACCCAGTACTTC. It is translated as CASGIEETQYF.

J is TRBJ2-7 and V is TRBV7-6; 11 bases are a match to TRBD1. In germline, CDR1 is SGHVS, CDR2 FNYEAQ. The CDR3 length is 15 residues. The ends lost 5 bases at V and 4 bases at J; junction bases unmatched: 7. The CDR3 sequence is CASSDLGTGGYEQYF. Written as DNA, the CDR3 is TGTGCCAGCAGCGACCTCGGGACAGGGGGATACGAGCAGTACTTC.

This sequence joins TRBV5-4 and TRBJ2-5; D is undetermined. From germline, CDR1 is SGHNT and CDR2 YYREEE (reference sequence). The CDR3 is 11 residues long. The V gene lost 1 base and the J gene lost 5 bases, with 3 bases spanning the gap. CDR3 DNA sequence: TGTGCCAGCAGCTTGTATGAGACCCAGTACTTC. Its protein product is CASSLYETQYF.

CDR3 region: CASSQDGALLTDTQYF. DNA of the CDR3: TGCGCCAGCAGCCAAGATGGAGCTCTTCTCACAGATACGCAGTATTTT. V is TRBV4-3 and J is TRBJ2-3; D is unresolved. Trimming left V 0 bases short and J 2 bases short, with 12 bases between. This CDR3 contains 16 residues. Germline loops: CDR1 LGHNA, CDR2 YSLEER.

The V gene is TRBV19, the J gene TRBJ2-5; D might be TRBD2 (6 bases). V was pared by 6 bases and J by 1 base, with 12 bases between. The CDR3 is 14 amino acids. Germline lookup yields CDR1 LNHDA and CDR2 SQIVND (reference sequence). The DNA of the CDR3 is TGTGCCAGTAGCCTGCCGGGACTCCAAGAGACCCAGTACTTC. Encoded protein: CASSLPGLQETQYF.

The chain has TRBV7-2 and TRBJ1-5; no clear D. Germline V gene data show CDR1 as SGHTA and CDR2 as FQGNSA. The CDR3 has 15 amino acids. Deletions cut 3 bases from V and 3 bases from J, with 12 bases between. CDR3 nucleotides: TGTGCCAGCAGCTTGCTTTCAGGTTACAATCAGCCCCAGCATTTT. Translating it yields CASSLLSGYNQPQHF.

The rearrangement uses TRBV9 and TRBJ1-2, with no clear D. V lost 6 bases and J 3 bases, leaving 9 bases between the germline ends. Germline loops: CDR1 SGDLS, CDR2 YYNGEE. The CDR3 spans 12 residues. CDR3 sequence (DNA): TGTGCCAGCATGCGGAGCGACTATGGCTACACCTTC. It encodes CASMRSDYGYTF.

This clone was counted once. The CDR3, as DNA: TGTGCCAGCAGCTTAGGGGACAGGGTAAACTATGGCTACACCTTC. Its translation is CASSLGDRVNYGYTF. This chain connects TRBV13 to TRBJ1-2, with TRBD1 identical over 8 bases. J lost 2 bases, V lost 0 bases, and 2 bases had no gene match. This CDR3 is built from 15 residues. CDR1 is PRHDT and CDR2 is FYEKMQ in the germline V gene (reference sequence).

This clone was recorded a few times. The rearrangement links TRBV7-9 to TRBJ1-2; the D is unclear. The ends were cut back, 0 bases at V and 2 bases at J, with 4 bases in the middle. This CDR3 is built from 13 residues. Germline V CDR1 and CDR2: SEHNR, FQNEAQ (reference sequence). The CDR3 DNA is TGTGCCAGCAGCTTAGCGGGCAACTATGGCTACACCTTC. Its protein is CASSLAGNYGYTF.

This clone has just one count. The chain recombines TRBV10-3 with TRBJ1-1; a weak D match, TRBD1 (6 bases). V lost 6 bases and J lost 3, with 20 bases in between. Germline V lookup: CDR1 ENHRY, CDR2 SYGVKD. This CDR3 comprises 16 residues. CDR3 amino acids: CAIRDDFLDRHTEAFF. Written as DNA, the CDR3 is TGTGCCATCAGGGACGATTTTTTGGACAGACACACTGAAGCTTTCTTT.

This rearrangement joins TRBV11-2 to TRBJ1-4, with D unresolved. Germline CDR1 is SGHAT and CDR2 is FQNNGV. V was clipped by 6 bases and J by 0 bases, with 11 bases between them. The length of the CDR3 is 15 residues. The CDR3 nucleotides read TGTGCCAGCAGTCTGGCATATGCAACTAATGAAAAACTGTTTTTT. Protein: CASSLAYATNEKLFF.

The chain employs TRBV14 and TRBJ2-1, with TRBD1 as a possible D gene (5 bases). The length of the CDR3 is 13 residues. V shed 2 bases and J shed 10 bases, with 12 bases lying between them. CDR1 and CDR2 from the germline V gene are SGHDN and FVKESK. CDR3 nucleotides: TGTGCCAGCAGCCAATATAGGACACAGGAGCAGTTCTTC. As protein: CASSQYRTQEQFF.

This chain links TRBV5-5 with TRBJ2-1; 8 nucleotides line up with TRBD2. Per the germline V gene, CDR1 is SGHKS and CDR2 is YYEKEE (reference sequence). The V gene end was trimmed by 1 base and the J gene end by 0 bases; junction bases not matched to a gene: 3. CDR3 length equals 16 residues. CDR3 sequence reads: CASSLPGTSSYNEQFF. The CDR3 bases are TGTGCCAGCAGCTTGCCCGGGACTAGCTCCTACAATGAGCAGTTCTTC.

The chain is built from TRBV5-6 and TRBJ2-7, with 11 nucleotides matching TRBD2. V shed 4 bases, J shed 3 bases, and the junction held 3 bases outside the gene matches. In germline, CDR1 is SGHDT, CDR2 YYEEEE. There are 14 residues in the CDR3. CDR3 in DNA: TGTGCCAGCAGCCCGGGACTAGCGGTCTACGAGCAGTACTTC. This sequence encodes CASSPGLAVYEQYF.

V is TRBV2 and J is TRBJ2-3; 7 bases align to TRBD1. The CDR3 has 13 amino acids. V was pared by 5 bases and J by 8 bases, with 7 bases of the junction left unmatched. Germline V gene data show CDR1 as SNHLY and CDR2 as FYNNEI. CDR3 in DNA: TGTGCCAGCAGTAGTTCGGACAGGATTACGCAGTATTTT. This gives the protein CASSSSDRITQYF.